This TCR beta chain is from a study of identical twins. Broader study findings: The authors noted that invariant MAIT and iNKT cells could partly confound zero-insertion analyses.

TCRdb called the 5' RACE reads again in MiXCR, with one record for every CDR3 protein. The sample has about 470,000 distinct CDR3 sequences; around 24% are singletons. V shed 6 bases, J shed 1 base, and the junction held 12 bases outside the gene matches. Germline-derived CDR1 and CDR2 are MNHNS and SASEGT. The CDR3 runs 18 residues. Note on this clonotype: The target antigen is unknown.

The same sample was also used in a study of T cells expressing NK-cell markers. Turning to that study: Topping the CD3+CD56-NKG2C+ fraction as well were these clonotypes, in a handful of donors.

This TCR was recovered from a woman aged 18-35 years in good health. This chain connects TRBV6-1 to TRBJ2-3, with 11 nucleotides matching TRBD2. The sample taken for sequencing was CD4+ T cells sorted from blood. The DNA of the CDR3 is TGTGCCAGCAGAAAAGGGTTACTAGCGGGGGACGGCACAGATACGCAGTATTTT. Translating gives CASRKGLLAGDGTDTQYF.